This T cell receptor beta chain is drawn from a study of blood T cell repertoires in COVID-19. Overall study context: Donors in the United States, Italy and Spain gave samples during acute or convalescent COVID-19. In each case, the material was cDNA or gDNA derived from T cells, B-cell-depleted T cells, or PBMCs.

This clone showed up just once. In the original workflow: Estimated nucleated cell counts came from reference gene primer amplification. Some clones are missing from TCRdb's copy, which holds only in-frame ones; the method was immunoSEQ multiplex PCR. Clonal size and the V and J genes are those of that table, whereas D and trimming came from the DNA. The data show roughly 60,000 clones, about nine tenths seen once. The length of the CDR3 is 14 residues. Germline CDR1 SGDLS, CDR2 YYNGEE. V lost 0 bases to trimming and J lost 0 bases, with 6 bases between them. Sequencing was carried out using peripheral blood. The sequence derives from a human donor with acute or convalescent COVID-19. The donor label of this sample is uncertain. The J gene is TRBJ2-5, the V gene TRBV9, with D tentatively TRBD2 (6 bases). CDR3 protein: CASSVGTNQETQYF. CDR3 nucleotide sequence: TGTGCCAGCAGCGTAGGGACTAACCAAGAGACCCAGTACTTC. The entire variable domain, with the rest obtained from reference TRBV9 and TRBJ2-5, is as follows: DSGVTQTPKHLITATGQRVTLRCSPRSGDLSVYWYQQSLDQGLQFLIQYYNGEERAKGNILERFSAQQFPDLHSELNLSSLELGDSALYFCASSVGTNQETQYFGPGTRLLVL.